This T cell receptor beta chain was documented in a study of cytomegalovirus exposure and HLA in healthy donors. This CDR3 comprises 17 residues. Between the trimmed V and J ends, which lost 0 bases and 7 bases, there was a span of 19 bases. Germline CDR1 is SGDLS and CDR2 is YYNGEE. The PCR was carried out with 60 Vbeta primers and 13 Jbeta primers. Repertoires were generated with immunoSEQ multiplex PCR, while TCRdb's copy carries only in-frame clones and drops some. The sample contains 70,000 to 95,000 clones, 75% to 85% of which appear only once. This clonotype originated in a man aged 18-30 years in good health and CMV-seronegative. The sample taken for sequencing was PBMCs. The genes are TRBV9 and TRBJ1-4; D is unclear. The CDR3 region is CASSVAPPAAPGEKLFF. The DNA for the CDR3 is TGTGCCAGCAGCGTAGCTCCTCCGGCGGCCCCGGGTGAAAAACTGTTTTTT.